Sequencing of this T cell receptor beta chain was carried out in a study of cytomegalovirus exposure and HLA in healthy donors. Points from the study as a whole: The study labeled around 160 TCR beta chains cytomegalovirus-associated.

As for this clone: Its antigen is not identified.

The germline V and J ends were trimmed by 10 bases and 4 bases, with 16 bases remaining between them. CDR3 length: 14 amino acids. CDR1 is ENHRY, CDR2 SYGVKD, per germline. Vbeta (60) and Jbeta (13) primers were used in the PCR. Produced via immunoSEQ multiplex PCR; TCRdb's table is partial and in-frame only. The sample is made up of more than 90,000 clones, and the top ten hold approximately 6.8% of it. The sequencing input was PBMCs. The sequence was collected from a man in his forties or fifties in good health and CMV-seropositive. This rearrangement joins TRBV10-3 to TRBJ1-4, with D perhaps matching TRBD1 (5 bases). In DNA form, the CDR3 reads TGTGCCACAGGGCCGGCCCTTGGTAATGAAAAACTGTTTTTT. Its translation is CATGPALGNEKLFF.